Detailed here is one T cell receptor beta chain. Its cognate antigen is unknown. Time point described: week 47, end of study. With topical imiquimod, each dose of the vaccine consisted of 300 ug of mutant IDH1 20-mer peptide. The CDR3 consists of 14 residues. The V end was cut by 1 base, the J end by 7 bases, with 13 bases between. Germline V gene sequence: CDR1 GTSNPN, CDR2 SVGIG (reference sequence). This specimen comes from a study of a mutant IDH1 vaccine in newly diagnosed glioma. The wider study: Vaccination was launched 4-6 weeks after radiotherapy alone, or with temozolomide cycles. Of treated patients, around 60% were men and approximately 40% women, averaging roughly 42 years.

Sequenced by immunoSEQ multiplex PCR; TCRdb stores in-frame clones only, minus some. The table shows about 54,000 clones, with roughly four fifths occurring only once. The genes are TRBV30 and TRBJ1-4, with D possibly matching TRBD1 (6 bases). The sequence was collected from a woman between 45 and 65 years old with glioma. The sample in question was PBMCs, obtained from a glioma patient whose treatment included an IDH1 peptide vaccine. CDR3 DNA: TGTGCCTGGAGTGGGGGGGCGAAGGGTGAAAAACTGTTTTTT. This codes for CAWSGGAKGEKLFF.